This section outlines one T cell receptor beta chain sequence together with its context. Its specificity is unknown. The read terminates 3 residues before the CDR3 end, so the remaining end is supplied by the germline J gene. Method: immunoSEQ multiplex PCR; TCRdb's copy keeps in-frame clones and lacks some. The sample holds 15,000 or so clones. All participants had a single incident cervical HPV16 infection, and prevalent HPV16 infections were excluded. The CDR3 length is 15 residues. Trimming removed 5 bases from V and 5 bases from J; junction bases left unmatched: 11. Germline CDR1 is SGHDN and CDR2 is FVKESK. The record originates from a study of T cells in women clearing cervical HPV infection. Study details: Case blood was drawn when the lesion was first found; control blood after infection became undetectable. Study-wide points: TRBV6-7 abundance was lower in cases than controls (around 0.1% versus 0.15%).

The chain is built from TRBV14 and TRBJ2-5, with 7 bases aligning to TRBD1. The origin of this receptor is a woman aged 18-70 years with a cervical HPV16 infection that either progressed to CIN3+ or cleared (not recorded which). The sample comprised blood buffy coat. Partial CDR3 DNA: TGTGCCAGCAGCACGCACAGGGGTGTGGGGGAGACC. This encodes CASSTHRGVGET. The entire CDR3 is CASSTHRGVGETQYF. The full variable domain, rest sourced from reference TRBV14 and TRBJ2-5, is EAGVTQFPSHSVIEKGQTVTLRCDPISGHDNLYWYRRVMGKEIKFLLHFVKESKQDESGMPNNRFLAERTGGTYSTLKVQPAELEDSGVYFCASSTHRGVGETQYFGPGTRLLVL.